This passage covers 15 T cell receptor beta chains from one sample sequenced in a study of low-dose radiotherapy and immunotherapy resistance in tumors. cDNA synthesis used a TRAV/TRBV-specific primer set for both chains. Amplification, which lasted around 18 PCR cycles, used a constant-region primer and V-primer adapter to amplify TCRs. Each CDR3 protein is one row after TCRdb ran MiXCR on the reads. The sample shows around 83,000 distinct CDR3 sequences, about 19% of them seen only once. Time point noted: before trial treatment. Source: PBMCs, taken before treatment. Source of these receptors: a male donor with prostate cancer.

This clonotype came up many times. J is TRBJ2-3 and V is TRBV30; TRBD1 agrees at 7 bases. Germline lookup yields CDR1 GTSNPN and CDR2 SVGIG (reference sequence). Germline trimming cut 8 bases from V and 2 bases from J; bases unmatched to any gene: 4. The CDR3 has 12 residues. The CDR3 reads CAGGQNTDTQYF. In DNA, the CDR3 is TGTGCCGGGGGACAGAACACAGATACGCAGTATTTT.

This clonotype was detected many times. The rearrangement joins TRBV9 to TRBJ2-3; 8 nucleotides agree with TRBD2. Germline V gene sequence: CDR1 SGDLS, CDR2 YYNGEE. This CDR3 is 18 amino acids long. V trimming: 0 bases; J trimming: 5 bases; junction bases outside the gene matches: 14. Written as DNA, the CDR3 is TGTGCCAGCAGCGTAGCTGGTTATGATAGCGGGGTCGGAGATACGCAGTATTTT. Encoded protein: CASSVAGYDSGVGDTQYF.

This clonotype was recorded at least ten times. The chain links TRBV7-2 to TRBJ2-3, with D possibly being TRBD2 (5 bases). Germline V lookup: CDR1 SGHTA, CDR2 FQGNSA. Trimming removed 3 bases from V and 0 bases from J, with 13 bases in between. The CDR3 spans 16 residues. As DNA, the CDR3 is TGTGCCAGCAGCTTCCGCGGACTCCCGAGCACAGATACGCAGTATTTT. Translated, it gives CASSFRGLPSTDTQYF.

Regarding this clonotype: A far larger clone is only one base removed, so a read error is likely. The genes are TRBV13 and TRBJ2-1, with 13 bases fitting TRBD2. The closer fit of TRBJ2-7 to the DNA end suggests the J call may be wrong. Looked up from germline, CDR1 is PRHDT and CDR2 is FYEKMQ (reference sequence). The CDR3 is made up of 16 amino acids. The CDR3 sequence: CASSDPGLAGTGEQYF. CDR3 DNA: TGTGCCAGCAGCGATCCGGGACTAGCGGGGACTGGGGAGCAGTACTTC.

A word on this clonotype: This could be a read error, since a much larger clone is one nucleotide away. The genes are TRBV14 and TRBJ2-1; TRBD2 matches 8 bases. The V and J ends lost 6 bases and 10 bases, in that order; junction bases with no gene match: 11. Germline CDR1 SGHDN, CDR2 FVKESK. This CDR3 spans 14 amino acids. The CDR3 spells CASRGRGDQREQFF. In DNA form, the CDR3 reads TGTGCCAGCAGAGGGCGGGGGGACCAGCGAGAGCAGTTCTTC. The full variable domain, with the rest looked up from reference TRBV14 and TRBJ2-1, is EAGVTQFPSHSVIEKGQTVTLRCDPISGHDNLYWYRRVMGKEIKFLLHFVKESKQDESGMPNNRFLAERTGGTYSTLKVQPAELEDSGVYFCASRGRGDQREQFFGPGTRLTVL.

In its sample, this clonotype was seen once. The chain couples TRBV7-3 to TRBJ2-1; possible D gene TRBD2, 6 bases. The germline V gene has CDR1 SGHTA and CDR2 FQGTGA. V lost 4 bases and J lost 9, with 16 bases in between. The CDR3 spans 14 residues. CDR3 region: CASSSAPGEGEQFF. The DNA of the CDR3 is TGTGCCAGCAGCTCCGCGCCGGGAGAGGGTGAGCAGTTCTTC.

This clonotype was observed at least ten times. V and J are TRBV28 and TRBJ2-1, with 9 nucleotides matching TRBD2. This CDR3 contains 17 residues. Trimming removed 5 bases from V and 7 bases from J; junction bases left unmatched: 15. Per germline, CDR1 MDHEN and CDR2 SYDVKM. The CDR3 nucleotides are TGTGCCAGCAGTGGTATCCTAGCGGGGAGGGTCGGGAATGAGCAGTTCTTC. Protein product: CASSGILAGRVGNEQFF. The full variable domain, its missing parts supplied by reference TRBV28 and TRBJ2-1, is DVKVTQSSRYLVKRTGEKVFLECVQDMDHENMFWYRQDPGLGLRLIYFSYDVKMKEKGDIPEGYSVSREKKERFSLILESASTNQTSMYLCASSGILAGRVGNEQFFGPGTRLTVL.

This clonotype occurred many times. V and J are TRBV6-5 and TRBJ2-1; 8 bases map to TRBD2. The CDR3 sequence is 14 residues long. CDR1 and CDR2 from the germline V gene are MNHEY and SVGAGI. V gave up 4 bases and J gave up 9 bases; unmatched junction bases: 8. Here the CDR3 reads CASSSGGGWGEQFF. The CDR3 DNA sequence: TGTGCCAGCAGTTCGGGGGGGGGGTGGGGTGAGCAGTTCTTC.

Concerning this clonotype itself: This is likely an artifact of a read error, given a far larger clone one base away. This chain connects TRBV6-2 or TRBV6-3 to TRBJ1-1, with D hard to call. Per germline, CDR1 MNHEY and CDR2 SVGEGT. This CDR3 is 13 amino acids long. Here the CDR3 DNA reads TGTGCCAGCAGTTACTCTGGGAACACTGAAGCTCTCTTT. It is translated as CASSYSGNTEALF.

This clonotype was picked up a small number of times. This chain links TRBV2 with TRBJ2-7; tentative D call: TRBD1 (6 bases). V lost 5 bases to trimming and J lost 2 bases, with 10 bases between them. The CDR3 length is 13 residues. Germline CDR1 is SNHLY and CDR2 is FYNNEI. The CDR3 reads CASSSEGAYEQYF. The CDR3 region has the DNA TGTGCCAGCAGTTCAGAGGGGGCCTACGAGCAGTACTTC.

As regards this clonotype: A read error is likely here: a far larger clone is one base away. The chain recombines TRBV5-3 with TRBJ2-1; D is ambiguous. TRBV5-3 is an ORF for which the function is uncertain. The CDR3 spans 11 residues. The CDR3 is CASSLSNEQFF. The DNA of the CDR3 is TGTGCCAGCAGCTTATCCAATGAGCAGTTCTTC.

This clonotype was found many times. The chain couples TRBV5-5 to TRBJ1-1, with a possible D match to TRBD1 (5 bases). CDR3 length: 15 amino acids. Germline V gene sequence: CDR1 SGHKS, CDR2 YYEKEE (reference sequence). Trimming stripped 4 bases from V and 3 bases from J, with 16 bases between. This chain's CDR3 is CASSPGHLKDTEAFF. The CDR3 coding sequence is TGTGCCAGCAGCCCCGGACACCTCAAGGACACTGAAGCTTTCTTT.

The table lists this clonotype with many counts. The J gene is TRBJ1-5, the V gene TRBV7-3; D not resolved. Germline CDR1 SGHTA, CDR2 FQGTGA. Trimming took off 1 base at V and 6 bases at J, with 7 bases between the two ends. The CDR3 loop spans 13 amino acids. The CDR3 DNA reads TGTGCCAGCAGCTTAAGTGGCGCTCAGCCCCAGCATTTT. Translated: CASSLSGAQPQHF.

Note on this clonotype: Since a much larger clone is just one base distant, this may be a read error. This chain uses TRBV4-1 with TRBJ2-7; possibly TRBD1 or TRBD2 for D (5 bases each). The germline gives CDR1 MGHRA, CDR2 YSYEKL. The CDR3 has 11 residues. Trimming took 6 bases from V and 6 from J, leaving 9 bases between them. The CDR3 DNA is TGCGCCAGCAGTCGGGACCGCGAGCAGTACTTC. This translates into CASSRDREQYF.

The chain employs TRBV28 and TRBJ2-7, with TRBD2 identical over 12 bases. V gave up 7 bases and J gave up 2 bases; unmatched junction bases: 6. Germline CDR1 MDHEN, CDR2 SYDVKM. The CDR3 has 15 amino acids. The CDR3, as DNA: TGTGCCAGCACACGGTCTAGCGGGGGGGCCTACGAGCAGTACTTC. Its translation is CASTRSSGGAYEQYF. The full variable domain, rest sourced from reference TRBV28 and TRBJ2-7, is DVKVTQSSRYLVKRTGEKVFLECVQDMDHENMFWYRQDPGLGLRLIYFSYDVKMKEKGDIPEGYSVSREKKERFSLILESASTNQTSMYLCASTRSSGGAYEQYFGPGTRLTVT.